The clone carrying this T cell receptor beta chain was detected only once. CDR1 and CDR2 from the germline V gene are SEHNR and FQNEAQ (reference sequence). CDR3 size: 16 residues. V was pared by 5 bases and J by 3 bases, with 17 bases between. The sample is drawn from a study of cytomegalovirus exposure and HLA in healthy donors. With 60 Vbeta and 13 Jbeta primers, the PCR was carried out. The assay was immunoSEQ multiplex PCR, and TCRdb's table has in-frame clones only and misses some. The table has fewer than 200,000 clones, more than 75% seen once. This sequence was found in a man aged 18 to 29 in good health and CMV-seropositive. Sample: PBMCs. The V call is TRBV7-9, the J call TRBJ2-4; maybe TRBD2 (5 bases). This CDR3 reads CASSKWGDFGKNIQYF. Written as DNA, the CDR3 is TGTGCCAGCAGCAAATGGGGAGATTTTGGCAAAAACATTCAGTACTTC.